One and the same sample provided the 24 T cell receptor beta chains below, sequenced in a study of OX40 agonist ivuxolimab in advanced cancers. Assay: immunoSEQ multiplex PCR; the TCRdb copy retains only in-frame clones and omits some. Of about 87,000 clones listed, over 65% are singletons. The sequencing here drew on CD4+ or CD8+ T cells sorted from blood, taken in a trial of the OX40 agonist ivuxolimab. The receptors shown here come from an adult with an advanced solid tumor such as melanoma, head and neck, liver or kidney cancer.

This clone occurred a few times. DNA for the CDR3: TGTGCCAGCAGCGTAGCTCCAGGGGGCGGATACGAGCAGTACTTC. It encodes CASSVAPGGGYEQYF. This rearrangement joins TRBV9 to TRBJ2-7; TRBD1 agrees at 8 bases. CDR1 and CDR2 from the germline V gene are SGDLS and YYNGEE. The CDR3 sequence is 15 residues long. After removal of 0 bases from V and 4 bases from J, the junction contained 6 bases not matched to a gene.

This clone appeared a few times. This chain joins TRBV5-4 and TRBJ1-2; 7 nucleotides match TRBD1. Germline CDR1 is SGHNT and CDR2 is YYREEE (reference sequence). The CDR3 covers 18 residues. Unmatched junction bases numbered 14, after V lost 3 bases and J lost 0 bases. CDR3 amino acids: CASSSGILGQASNYGYTF. CDR3 in DNA: TGTGCCAGCAGCTCTGGGATACTTGGACAGGCCTCTAACTATGGCTACACCTTC.

A word on this clone: An end of the junction does not agree with germline; a read error may underlie this. The chain combines TRBV10-3 with TRBJ1-1; D perhaps matches TRBD1 (6 bases). Germline-derived CDR1 and CDR2 are ENHRY and SYGVKD. The length of the CDR3 is 17 residues. CDR3 residues: CAISEGRRGTVNTEAFF. The CDR3 bases are TGTGCCATCAGTGAAGGGAGGAGGGGGACGGTGAATACTGAAGCTTTCTTT.

This rearrangement joins TRBV5-6 to TRBJ1-4; D gene uncertain. Germline CDR1 reads SGHDT; CDR2 reads YYEEEE. V shed 5 bases and J shed 4 bases, with 12 bases lying between them. The length of the CDR3 is 14 residues. The CDR3 protein is CASRTLSDNEKLFF. The CDR3 region has the DNA TGTGCCAGCAGAACCTTGTCTGATAATGAAAAACTGTTTTTT.

The chain combines TRBV6-1 with TRBJ2-7, with D possibly being TRBD1 (6 bases). Trimming removed 2 bases from V and 3 bases from J, with 11 bases in between. The CDR3 runs 14 residues. The germline CDR1 and CDR2 sequences are MNHNS and SASEGT. The CDR3 protein is CASSESRGYYEQYF. The CDR3, as DNA: TGTGCCAGCAGTGAAAGTAGGGGGTACTACGAGCAGTACTTC.

The chain uses TRBV19 and TRBJ1-4; D is unclear. The CDR3 extends over 16 amino acids. V gave up 5 bases and J gave up 0 bases, with 13 bases separating them. CDR1 is LNHDA, CDR2 SQIVND, per germline (reference sequence). The CDR3 DNA follows: TGTGCCAGTAGTTCCTACTCGGTTGCAACTAATGAAAAACTGTTTTTT. This gives the protein CASSSYSVATNEKLFF.

This chain uses TRBV7-2 with TRBJ2-5; 7 bases fit TRBD1. The end of the DNA is better explained by TRBJ2-7, so the J call may be wrong. Germline V gene data show CDR1 as SGHTA and CDR2 as FQGNSA. This CDR3 contains 13 residues. The CDR3 bases are TGTGCCAGCAGCTCGGGACAGAGTACCGAGCAGTACTTC. Protein product: CASSSGQSTEQYF.

There are a few counts of this clone. V gene TRBV7-2 combines with J gene TRBJ1-1, with unresolved D. V was cut by 5 bases and J by 3 bases, with 4 bases left in between. Germline V gives CDR1 SGHTA, CDR2 FQGNSA. The CDR3 sequence is 11 residues long. The CDR3, as DNA: TGTGCCAGCAGCCCCGACACTGAAGCTTTCTTT. This encodes CASSPDTEAFF.

The chain links TRBV7-8 to TRBJ2-3; D unclear. The germline gives CDR1 SGHVS, CDR2 FQNEAQ. The CDR3 runs 16 residues. V lost 1 base and J lost 2, with 13 bases in between. The CDR3 reads CASSLGVSRNTDTQYF. The CDR3 nucleotides are TGTGCCAGCAGCTTAGGGGTTAGCAGGAACACAGATACGCAGTATTTT. The whole variable domain, filled in from reference TRBV7-8 and TRBJ2-3, reads GAGVSQSPRYKVAKRGQDVALRCDPISGHVSLFWYQQALGQGPEFLTYFQNEAQLDKSGLPSDRFFAERPEGSVSTLKIQRTQQEDSAVYLCASSLGVSRNTDTQYFGPGTRLTVL.

The chain links TRBV2 to TRBJ1-1; 7 bases are shared with TRBD1. Germline V lookup: CDR1 SNHLY, CDR2 FYNNEI. V lost 4 bases, J lost 6 bases, and 5 bases stayed unmatched. The CDR3 runs to 13 residues. This CDR3 reads CASSGDSVSEAFF. The CDR3 region has the DNA TGTGCCAGCAGTGGGGACAGCGTATCTGAAGCTTTCTTT.

V is TRBV16 and J is TRBJ1-1, with D unresolved. Germline loops: CDR1 KGHSY, CDR2 FQNENV. V lost 2 bases, J lost 1 base, and 11 bases lay in between. The CDR3 length is 15 residues. The CDR3 loop is CASSQPQAGNTEAFF. CDR3 DNA: TGTGCCAGCAGCCAACCCCAGGCTGGGAACACTGAAGCTTTCTTT.

The rearrangement joins TRBV7-7 to TRBJ2-3; 12 nucleotides line up with TRBD2. The length of the CDR3 is 18 residues. Germline CDR1 reads SSHAT; CDR2 reads FNYEAQ (reference sequence). J gave up 4 bases and V 1 base, and 9 bases lay outside the gene matches. CDR3 nucleotides: TGTGCCAGCAGCTTAGGGGCTAGCGGGGGGGCCGTCGCAGATACGCAGTATTTT. This sequence encodes CASSLGASGGAVADTQYF. The entire variable domain, with the rest obtained from reference TRBV7-7 and TRBJ2-3, is as follows: GAGVSQSPRYKVTKRGQDVTLRCDPISSHATLYWYQQALGQGPEFLTYFNYEAQPDKSGLPSDRFSAERPEGSISTLTIQRTEQRDSAMYRCASSLGASGGAVADTQYFGPGTRLTVL.

V is TRBV6-5 and J is TRBJ2-2; 11 bases line up with TRBD1. Germline V gene lookup returns CDR1 MNHEY and CDR2 SVGAGI. J gave up 4 bases and V 6 bases, and 1 base lay outside the gene matches. The CDR3 has 14 amino acids. CDR3 residues: CASRGTGGTGELFF. DNA for the CDR3: TGTGCCAGCAGGGGGACAGGGGGCACCGGGGAGCTGTTTTTT.

Remarks on this clone: Relative to the germline gene, one junction end is altered; a read error may explain this. The chain joins TRBV7-6 to TRBJ2-2, with D possibly being TRBD1 or TRBD2 (5 bases each). Germline CDR1 is SGHVS and CDR2 is FNYEAQ. The CDR3 totals 15 residues. CDR3 in DNA: TGTGCCAGCAGCCTGGGGACGACGAAAACCGGGGAGCTGTTTTTT. Translation gives CASSLGTTKTGELFF. The whole variable domain, filled in from reference TRBV7-6 and TRBJ2-2, reads GAGVSQSPRYKVTKRGQDVALRCDPISGHVSLYWYRQALGQGPEFLTYFNYEAQQDKSGLPNDRFSAERPEGSISTLTIQRTEQRDSAMYRCASSLGTTKTGELFFGEGSRLTVL.

V and J are TRBV7-8 and TRBJ1-1; D call uncertain. Germline CDR1 reads SGHVS; CDR2 reads FQNEAQ. The CDR3 runs 13 residues. V was pared by 6 bases and J by 0 bases, with 8 bases between. The DNA for the CDR3 is TGTGCCAGCAGGGTCGGGATGAACACTGAAGCTTTCTTT. It is translated as CASRVGMNTEAFF.

As to this clone: Germline is not matched at one junction end, which may reflect a read error. This chain connects TRBV6-1 to TRBJ2-5; the D is unclear. CDR3 length: 10 amino acids. The germline V gene encodes CDR1 MNHNS and CDR2 SASEGT. Here the CDR3 DNA reads TGTGCCAGCCGTGACAAGACCCAGTACTTC. It yields the protein CASRDKTQYF.

This rearrangement joins TRBV5-4 to TRBJ1-1; D remains unclear. Germline-derived CDR1 and CDR2 are SGHNT and YYREEE (reference sequence). This CDR3 contains 13 residues. V was clipped by 2 bases and J by 4 bases, with 9 bases between them. CDR3 protein: CASSLYRGTEAFF. The CDR3 coding sequence is TGTGCCAGCAGCTTATACCGGGGCACTGAAGCTTTCTTT. Full variable domain (outside the CDR3, taken from reference TRBV5-4 and TRBJ1-1): ETGVTQSPTHLIKTRGQQVTLRCSSQSGHNTVSWYQQALGQGPQFIFQYYREEENGRGNFPPRFSGLQFPNYSSELNVNALELDDSALYLCASSLYRGTEAFFGQGTRLTVV.

The CDR3 DNA reads as TGTGCCAGCAGCTTGGAACAGCAGTACGAGCAGTACTTC. Protein product: CASSLEQQYEQYF. This chain uses TRBV7-6 with TRBJ2-5; D is uncertain. The assigned J gene may be wrong: the sequence end matches TRBJ2-7 better. Per the germline V gene, CDR1 is SGHVS and CDR2 is FNYEAQ. The CDR3 spans 13 residues.

This chain connects TRBV6-5 to TRBJ2-5; 9 bases line up with TRBD1. With V trimmed by 6 bases and J by 5 bases, 10 bases remained unmatched. This CDR3 has 15 amino acids. The germline gives CDR1 MNHEY, CDR2 SVGAGI. CDR3 in DNA: TGTGCCAGCAGCCTCTGGACAGGGGCCCTGGAGACCCAGTACTTC. Amino acids: CASSLWTGALETQYF.

J is TRBJ2-7 and V is TRBV5-4; TRBD1 agrees at 10 bases. The CDR3 sequence is 17 residues long. The V and J ends lost 0 bases and 3 bases, in that order; junction bases with no gene match: 9. Germline CDR1 reads SGHNT; CDR2 reads YYREEE (reference sequence). Here the CDR3 DNA reads TGTGCCAGCAGCTTGGCCGTTGGCCGGGACAGGGGCTACGAGCAGTACTTC. Its translation is CASSLAVGRDRGYEQYF.

This clone was seen only a few times. This sequence joins TRBV7-2 and TRBJ2-7, with D perhaps given as TRBD1 or TRBD2 (5 bases each). Germline CDR1 reads SGHTA; CDR2 reads FQGNSA. The CDR3 sequence is 15 residues long. V lost 4 bases, J lost 7 bases, and 20 bases lay in between. The chain's CDR3 is CASSWDGDQSIEQYF. CDR3 DNA sequence: TGTGCCAGCAGCTGGGACGGCGACCAGAGTATAGAGCAGTACTTC.

The V gene is TRBV7-2, the J gene TRBJ2-5, with 7 bases that match TRBD1. V was pared by 5 bases and J by 1 base, with 1 base of the junction left unmatched. There are 13 residues in the CDR3. Per the germline V gene, CDR1 is SGHTA and CDR2 is FQGNSA. CDR3 region: CASSTGAQETQYF. The CDR3 bases are TGTGCCAGCAGCACAGGGGCCCAAGAGACCCAGTACTTC.

This clone was found a few times. CDR3 nucleotide sequence: TGTGCCAGCAGCCAAGTCAGGGGAAATTCACCCCTCCACTTT. This encodes CASSQVRGNSPLHF. V gene TRBV14 combines with J gene TRBJ1-6; weak D call: TRBD1 (6 bases). Germline V gene lookup returns CDR1 SGHDN and CDR2 FVKESK. The CDR3 loop spans 14 amino acids. The V and J ends lost 1 base and 7 bases respectively, with 8 bases between them.

The genes are TRBV5-6 and TRBJ2-7; possibly TRBD1 for D (5 bases). Germline loops: CDR1 SGHDT, CDR2 YYEEEE. Between the trimmed V and J ends, which lost 4 bases and 2 bases, there was a span of 22 bases. The length of the CDR3 is 17 residues. The CDR3 DNA is TGTGCCAGCAGCCCCCTTTACTCCAGGGAAGGTGCCTACGAGCAGTACTTC. Translating it yields CASSPLYSREGAYEQYF. The full variable domain, in which reference TRBV5-6 and TRBJ2-7 provide the parts outside the CDR3, is DAGVTQSPTHLIKTRGQQVTLRCSPKSGHDTVSWYQQALGQGPQFIFQYYEEEERQRGNFPDRFSGHQFPNYSSELNVNALLLGDSALYLCASSPLYSREGAYEQYFGPGTRLTVT.